The clone carrying this T cell receptor (beta chain) was seen a handful of times. The source of the sample is a study of blood T cells in healthy people across ages. PCR was performed a second time for about 6 to 12 cycles using a sample-barcoded 5' primer and a J-beta primer mix. TCRdb reprocessed the 5' RACE reads with MiXCR, giving one entry per CDR3 protein. The sample has under 700,000 distinct CDR3 sequences, 20% to 30% seen once. This CDR3 spans 16 amino acids. V trimming: 4 bases; J trimming: 4 bases; junction bases outside the gene matches: 10. Germline CDR1 is SGHRS and CDR2 is YFSETQ. The same data also contributed to another study, on T cells of mothers and their children. That investigation notes: Reverse transcription into cDNA received all extracted RNA, at roughly 1.6 ug per 15 ul. Regardless of relatedness, pairs show thymic selection shaping TCR recombination output in a similar manner. It was observed that no persistent microchimeric T cell clones could be detected.

Sequences were obtained from blood. The J gene is TRBJ2-3, the V gene TRBV5-1, with 9 positions matching TRBD2. The sequence was collected from a boy aged 5-17 years in good health. The CDR3, as DNA: TGCGCCAGCAGCGAATTAGCGGGAGCGTGGGCAGATACGCAGTATTTT. Translating it yields CASSELAGAWADTQYF.